Detailed here is one TCR beta chain. What it binds is unknown. The data derive from a study of blood T cells in healthy people across ages. There were at least 5.5 micrograms of total RNA extracted from every sample. Study-wide points: Naive CD4+ cell counts and diversity both ran higher in long-lived than in aged donors.

V shed 4 bases, J shed 6 bases, and the junction held 7 bases outside the gene matches. The CDR3 extends over 14 amino acids. Germline V gene sequence: CDR1 SNHLY, CDR2 FYNNEI. Combining a sample-barcoded 5' primer with a J-beta primer mix, a second PCR ran for roughly 7 to 12 cycles. TCRdb fed the 5' RACE reads into MiXCR, producing one record per CDR3 protein. The top ten clones hold roughly 24% of a sample with about 580,000 distinct CDR3 sequences, around 48% of them seen once. V usage is TRBV2 and J usage is TRBJ2-3, with 7 nucleotides matching TRBD2. The sequencing sample was made of blood. This sequence was found in an older man in good health. CDR3 bases: TGTGCCAGCAGTGGTTGGGGTAGCGGGGATACGCAGTATTTT. Residues: CASSGWGSGDTQYF. The full variable domain, completed using reference TRBV2 and TRBJ2-3, is EPEVTQTPSHQVTQMGQEVILRCVPISNHLYFYWYRQILGQKVEFLVSFYNNEISEKSEIFDDQFSVERPDGSNFTLKIRSTKLEDSAMYFCASSGWGSGDTQYFGPGTRLTVL.